This T cell receptor (beta chain) came from a study of T cells after yellow fever vaccination (dated by TCRdb to between 2018 and 2020). Regarding the research as a whole: The SMART-Seq v4 Ultra Low Input RNA kit was used to prepare libraries from fractions with low cell numbers. Blood samples were taken at several timepoints before and after primary and secondary immunization, and bulk PBMC replicates and cell subsets were isolated. Two healthy male donors, one aged 18 to 30 and one aged 30 to 39 years, were included in the cohort. To follow T-cell clones before and after primary and booster YFV17D yellow fever vaccination, bulk TCR alpha and beta repertoires were sequenced over time.

The data were produced on an Illumina NovaSeq 6000. TCR cDNA was synthesized by 5'RACE template switching, which introduced a universal primer site and unique molecular identifiers. Priming of cDNA synthesis was performed from both the TCR alpha and TCR beta constant segments. Two PCR steps were used to amplify libraries, with sample barcodes and sequencing adapters being added in the second step. Sequencing of the libraries was done on either Illumina HiSeq 2500 (2x100 bp) or NovaSeq (2x150 bp). The study's own analysis went as follows. MIGEC handled demultiplexing of reads and collapsing into UMI consensus sequences, while MiXCR performed V(D)J alignment. Clonotypes responding to the vaccine were identified with edgeR on replicate PBMC samples, with the criteria of FDR below 0.01 and a log2 fold change above 5 up to day 15. Each bulk clonotype was labeled CD4 or CD8 based on which sequenced repertoire, CD4 or CD8, contained the clonotype at higher abundance. The raw public data were reprocessed by TCRdb itself: fastp quality trimming at Q25, MiXCR clonotype calling, in-frame beta chains only. Records with the same CDR3 protein are collapsed into one entry carrying the most frequent genes and DNA. The V and J calls were determined by TCRdb, not by the authors. This sample holds under 250,000 distinct CDR3 sequences; roughly 3.3% were observed only once. Approximately 3% of the sample is taken by the ten largest.

Explained via the paper, the treatment or condition label denotes: live attenuated yellow fever vaccine strain. A standard Ficoll-Paque protocol was used to isolate PBMCs from peripheral blood. Dynabeads CD4 and CD8 positive selection kits were used to isolate the CD4 and CD8 T-cell fractions. TriZol was used to extract RNA from bulk PBMCs, from CD4 and CD8 fractions, and from dextramer-positive and dextramer-negative fractions. The table lists this clonotype with a few counts. There is no known antigen for this receptor. Per-base quality was not reported, and no clone a single base away is much larger than it. Study-wide conclusions, independent of this receptor: Because only a couple of donors were included in the study, the extent to which the findings can be generalized is limited. After the booster, most of the clones that had expanded following primary vaccination were detected again (just under 97% of CD4 and around nine tenths of CD8), which suggests that memory was broadly maintained. A small fraction of clonotypes appeared in both the CD4 and CD8 compartments, likely as a result of convergent recombination. Computational filtering was required because FACS-sorted repertoires could contain abundant contaminating clonotypes from the bulk population. Compared with the primary T-cell response, the secondary T-cell response was weaker but faster, peaking on day 5 rather than day 15.

V is shortened by 7 bases, J by 0 bases, and the region joining them spans 11 bases. The CDR3 runs 14 residues from the cysteine to the phenylalanine. Solely the CDR3 DNA is kept, with 42 bases framed from the first base. CDR1 and CDR2, looked up from the germline V gene (reference sequence), are LNHDA and SQIVND. The chain is encoded by TRBV19 joined to TRBJ2-3; the D gene identity is not certain. The source material was CD4+ T cells sorted from PBMCs, sampled 10 days after the yellow fever booster vaccination. The sequence came from a young man who received the YFV17D yellow fever vaccine. Here the CDR3 is given as CASKSQTSTDTQYF. The sequenced DNA: TGTGCCAGTAAAAGCCAGACTAGCACAGATACGCAGTATTTT.